The 16 T cell receptor beta chains below all came from one sample that was sequenced in a study of cytomegalovirus exposure and HLA in healthy donors. The PCR contained 60 Vbeta and 13 Jbeta primers. Repertoires were generated with immunoSEQ multiplex PCR, while TCRdb's copy carries only in-frame clones and drops some. The sample consists of around 130,000 clones, 77% of them appearing once. The sequenced sample consisted of PBMCs. These receptors all come from a man aged 18 to 29 in good health and CMV-seropositive.

The chain links TRBV6-1 to TRBJ1-2; perhaps TRBD1 as D (5 bases). Germline V gene lookup returns CDR1 MNHNS and CDR2 SASEGT. The CDR3 contains 12 residues. The V end was cut by 4 bases, the J end by 5 bases, with 8 bases between. In DNA form, the CDR3 reads TGTGCCAGCAGTGGGGACTGGTATGGCTACACCTTC. It encodes CASSGDWYGYTF.

The CDR3 region has the DNA TGTGCCAGCAGTCCGCTAGCGGCGGAGTACAATGAGCAGTTCTTC. Translated: CASSPLAAEYNEQFF. The chain is built from TRBV12-1 and TRBJ2-1; whether TRBD2, the table's D call, matches the DNA was not checked. TRBV12-1 is classified as a pseudogene. The CDR3 extends over 15 amino acids.

The chain combines TRBV18 with TRBJ1-2; tentatively, D is TRBD1 (6 bases). Per the germline V gene, CDR1 is KGHSH and CDR2 is LQKENI. The length of the CDR3 is 16 residues. Trimming pared 6 bases from V and 3 bases from J, leaving 20 bases between. The CDR3 nucleotides read TGTGCCAGCTCCCCGACACGGGGAGCAGGGGACTATGGCTACACCTTC. This sequence encodes CASSPTRGAGDYGYTF.

With regard to this clone: Within the sample, other DNA sequences also encode this same CDR3. The rearrangement links TRBV2 to TRBJ1-5; 7 nucleotides match TRBD1. The CDR3 totals 14 residues. Germline V gene sequence: CDR1 SNHLY, CDR2 FYNNEI. The V segment lost 4 bases and the J segment 5 bases; nucleotides outside the gene matches: 5. This chain's CDR3 is CASSGQGRDQPQHF. CDR3 in DNA: TGTGCCAGCAGTGGACAGGGAAGGGATCAGCCCCAGCATTTT.

The genes are TRBV27 and TRBJ2-7; a possible D gene is TRBD2 (7 bases). Germline values: CDR1 MNHEY, CDR2 SMNVEV (reference sequence). The CDR3 consists of 16 residues. V was shortened by 0 bases and J by 1 base, with 13 bases between the two germline ends. CDR3 nucleotides: TGTGCCAGCAGTTTATCAGAACAGGGAGGGTCCTACGAGCAGTACTTC. Its protein is CASSLSEQGGSYEQYF.

The CDR3: CASSETGTSYEQYF. CDR3 DNA: TGTGCCAGCAGCGAAACAGGGACCTCCTACGAGCAGTACTTC. The rearrangement uses TRBV7-8 and TRBJ2-7; D possibly corresponds to TRBD1 (6 bases). V dropped 5 bases and J dropped 0 bases, with 11 bases sitting between them. The CDR3 has 14 residues. CDR1 SGHVS and CDR2 FQNEAQ come from the germline V gene.

V is TRBV10-3 and J is TRBJ2-1; D perhaps matches TRBD2 (7 bases). The CDR3 is made up of 14 amino acids. The V gene's germline CDR1 is ENHRY and CDR2 SYGVKD. V dropped 4 bases and J dropped 9 bases, with 16 bases sitting between them. CDR3 loop: CAISGGGAVSEQFF. The CDR3 DNA reads TGTGCCATCAGTGGAGGGGGGGCGGTAAGTGAGCAGTTCTTC.

The rearrangement uses TRBV27 and TRBJ2-7; D is unresolved. Per the germline V gene, CDR1 is MNHEY and CDR2 is SMNVEV (reference sequence). V lost 4 bases and J lost 1, with 14 bases in between. The CDR3 length is 15 residues. In nucleotides, the CDR3 is TGTGCCAGCAGTTCACCCTGGGCAGCTTCCTACGAGCAGTACTTC. Translated, it gives CASSSPWAASYEQYF.

The chain couples TRBV29-1 to TRBJ1-5; 8 positions match TRBD1. The CDR3 loop spans 13 amino acids. Germline trimming cut 5 bases from V and 3 bases from J; bases unmatched to any gene: 3. CDR1 and CDR2 (germline): SQVTM, ANQGSEA. The CDR3 reads CSVRTGNNQPQHF. The CDR3 nucleotides are TGCAGCGTTCGGACAGGGAACAATCAGCCCCAGCATTTT.

There are many counts of this clone. The chain employs TRBV27 and TRBJ1-1, with D uncertain. Germline V CDR1 and CDR2: MNHEY, SMNVEV (reference sequence). This CDR3 has 14 amino acids. V lost 7 bases to trimming and J lost 0 bases, with 12 bases between them. CDR3 loop: CASKNRGMNTEAFF. Written as DNA, the CDR3 is TGTGCCAGCAAAAACCGGGGAATGAACACTGAAGCTTTCTTT.

This chain connects TRBV11-3 to TRBJ1-1, with D possibly being TRBD1 (6 bases). This CDR3 comprises 14 residues. CDR1 SGHNT and CDR2 YENEEA come from the germline V gene. V dropped 11 bases and J dropped 4 bases, with 20 bases sitting between them. The CDR3 region is CASQRGAGSTEAFF. CDR3 nucleotide sequence: TGTGCCTCACAACGGGGGGCAGGGAGCACTGAAGCTTTCTTT.

The chain recombines TRBV10-3 with TRBJ2-3; 11 bases map to TRBD2. The CDR3 extends over 16 amino acids. The V gene end was trimmed by 9 bases and the J gene end by 4 bases; junction bases not matched to a gene: 12. Germline CDR1 ENHRY, CDR2 SYGVKD. The CDR3 DNA reads as TGTGCCATAGGAGTAAAAGGACTAGCGGGTCCAGATACGCAGTATTTT. Protein sequence: CAIGVKGLAGPDTQYF.

V and J are TRBV5-5 and TRBJ1-5, with 8 nucleotides matching TRBD1. Germline loops: CDR1 SGHKS, CDR2 YYEKEE (reference sequence). Trimming at V came to 6 bases and at J to 4 bases, leaving 12 bases not matched to a gene. The CDR3 has 16 amino acids. The CDR3 nucleotides are TGTGCCAGCACCTTCTCGACAGGGGAGTCAAATCAGCCCCAGCATTTT. It yields the protein CASTFSTGESNQPQHF. The whole variable domain, filled in from reference TRBV5-5 and TRBJ1-5, reads DAGVTQSPTHLIKTRGQQVTLRCSPISGHKSVSWYQQVLGQGPQFIFQYYEKEERGRGNFPDRFSARQFPNYSSELNVNALLLGDSALYLCASTFSTGESNQPQHFGDGTRLSIL.

Here the CDR3 DNA reads TGTGCCAGCAGTCTGTCCCGACTAGCGGGGGAGCAGTACTTC. It yields the protein CASSLSRLAGEQYF. The rearrangement links TRBV7-9 to TRBJ2-7; the match to TRBD2 covers 11 bases. Germline loops: CDR1 SEHNR, CDR2 FQNEAQ (reference sequence). CDR3 size: 14 residues. V lost 6 bases and J lost 7; bases outside the gene matches: 8.

The CDR3 bases are TGTGCCAGCAGCCAAGTGGCGGGGGGCATCACTGAAGCTTTCTTT. Amino acids: CASSQVAGGITEAFF. The chain links TRBV4-2 to TRBJ1-1; TRBD1 is a possible D gene (6 bases). Germline-derived CDR1 and CDR2 are LGHNA and YNFKEQ. The CDR3 has 15 amino acids. Trimming took 1 base from V and 4 from J, leaving 13 bases between them.

This chain connects TRBV28 to TRBJ1-2; D is perhaps TRBD1 (5 bases). V shed 3 bases and J shed 4 bases, with 18 bases lying between them. Germline V gene sequence: CDR1 MDHEN, CDR2 SYDVKM. This CDR3 spans 16 amino acids. Written as DNA, the CDR3 is TGTGCCAGCAGTTTCTCTTCGGGGGAGGAGGGCTATGGCTACACCTTC. Translation: CASSFSSGEEGYGYTF.